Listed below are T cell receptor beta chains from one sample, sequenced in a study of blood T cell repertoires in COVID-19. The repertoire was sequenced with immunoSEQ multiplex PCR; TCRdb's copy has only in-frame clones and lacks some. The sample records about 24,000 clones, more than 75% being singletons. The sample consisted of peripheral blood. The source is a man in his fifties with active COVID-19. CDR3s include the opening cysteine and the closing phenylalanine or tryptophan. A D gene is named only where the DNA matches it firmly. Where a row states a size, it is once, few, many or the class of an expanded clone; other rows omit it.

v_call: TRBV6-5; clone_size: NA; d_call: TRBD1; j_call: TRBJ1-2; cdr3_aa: CASRPPGQGSYTF; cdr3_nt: TGTGCCAGCAGACCACCGGGACAGGGGAGCTACACCTTC
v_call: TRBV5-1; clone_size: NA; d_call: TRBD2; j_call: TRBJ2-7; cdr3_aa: CASSKGLASVREQYF; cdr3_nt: TGCGCCAGCAGCAAGGGACTAGCGAGCGTCCGCGAGCAGTACTTC
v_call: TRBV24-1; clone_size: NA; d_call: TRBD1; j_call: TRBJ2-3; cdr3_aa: CATSEKTGGWADTQYF; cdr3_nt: TGTGCCACCAGTGAGAAGACAGGGGGCTGGGCAGATACGCAGTATTTT
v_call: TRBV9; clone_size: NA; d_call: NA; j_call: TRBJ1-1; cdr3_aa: CASSVDRDFTEAFF; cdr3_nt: TGTGCCAGCAGCGTAGACAGGGATTTCACTGAAGCTTTCTTT
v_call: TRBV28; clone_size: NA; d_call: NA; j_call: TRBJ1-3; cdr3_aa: CASSFGQSSGNTIYF; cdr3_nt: TGTGCCAGCAGTTTCGGACAAAGCTCTGGAAACACCATATATTTT
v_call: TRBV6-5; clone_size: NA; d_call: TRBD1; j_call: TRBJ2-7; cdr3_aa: CASRRTGGIYEQYF; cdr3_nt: TGTGCCAGCAGACGGACAGGGGGGATCTACGAGCAGTACTTC
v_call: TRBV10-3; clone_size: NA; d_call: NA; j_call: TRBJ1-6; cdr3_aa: CAISEEASPASPLHF; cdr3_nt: TGTGCCATCAGTGAGGAGGCAAGTCCTGCTTCACCCCTCCACTTT
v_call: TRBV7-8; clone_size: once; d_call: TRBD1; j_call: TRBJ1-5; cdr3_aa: CASSSNAGQVNSNQPQHF; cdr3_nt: TGTGCCAGCAGCTCCAACGCGGGACAGGTAAATAGCAATCAGCCCCAGCATTTT
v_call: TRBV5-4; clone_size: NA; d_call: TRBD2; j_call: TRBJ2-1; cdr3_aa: CASSSGLALDEQFF; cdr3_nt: TGTGCCAGCAGCTCGGGACTAGCTCTGGATGAGCAGTTCTTC
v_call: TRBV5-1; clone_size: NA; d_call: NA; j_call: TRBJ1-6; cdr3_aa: CASSISDSRSYNSPLHF; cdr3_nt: TGCGCCAGCAGCATAAGCGACAGCCGCTCCTATAATTCACCCCTCCACTTT
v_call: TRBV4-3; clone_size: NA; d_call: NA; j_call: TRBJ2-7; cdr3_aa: CASSQDRLPASYEQYF; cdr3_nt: TGCGCCAGCAGCCAAGACAGGCTACCGGCCTCCTACGAGCAGTACTTC
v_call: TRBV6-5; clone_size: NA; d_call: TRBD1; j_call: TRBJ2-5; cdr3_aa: CASRTGTGEYF; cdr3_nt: TGTGCCAGCAGGACTGGGACAGGCGAGTACTTC
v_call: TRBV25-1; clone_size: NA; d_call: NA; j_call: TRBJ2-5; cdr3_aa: CASRSDRELRETQYF; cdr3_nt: TGTGCCAGCAGAAGTGATCGGGAACTGAGAGAGACCCAGTACTTC
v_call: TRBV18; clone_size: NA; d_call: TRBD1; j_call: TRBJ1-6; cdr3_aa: CASSPGTGANNSPLHF; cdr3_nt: TGTGCCAGCTCACCCGGGACAGGGGCGAATAATTCACCCCTCCACTTT
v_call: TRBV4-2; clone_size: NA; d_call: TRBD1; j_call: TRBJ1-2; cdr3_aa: CASSQALGQVYGYTF; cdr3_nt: TGTGCCAGCAGCCAGGCTTTGGGACAGGTCTATGGCTACACCTTC
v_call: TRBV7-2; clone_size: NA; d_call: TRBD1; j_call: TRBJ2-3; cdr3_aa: CASSLADRVPTRVADTQYF; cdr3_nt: TGTGCCAGCAGCTTAGCTGACAGGGTCCCCACCCGGGTTGCAGATACGCAGTATTTT
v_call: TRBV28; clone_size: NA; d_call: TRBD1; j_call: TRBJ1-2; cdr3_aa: CASNNRGRDYGYTF; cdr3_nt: TGTGCCAGCAACAACAGGGGGCGCGACTATGGCTACACCTTC
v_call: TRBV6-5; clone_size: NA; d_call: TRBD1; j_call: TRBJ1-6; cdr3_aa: CASSQGQVNNSPLHF; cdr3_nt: TGTGCCAGCAGCCAGGGACAGGTTAATAATTCACCCCTCCACTTT
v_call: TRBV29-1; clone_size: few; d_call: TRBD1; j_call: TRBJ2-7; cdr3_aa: CSALYTGASYEQYF; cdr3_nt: TGCAGCGCATTATATACAGGGGCCAGCTACGAGCAGTACTTC
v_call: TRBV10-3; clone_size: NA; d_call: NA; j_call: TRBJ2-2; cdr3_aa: CATWGQANTGELFF; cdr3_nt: TGTGCCACCTGGGGGCAGGCGAACACCGGGGAGCTGTTTTTT
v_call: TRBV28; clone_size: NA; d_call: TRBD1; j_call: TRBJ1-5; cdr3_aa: CASRLQGEQPQHF; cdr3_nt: TGTGCCAGCAGGCTACAGGGGGAGCAGCCCCAGCATTTT
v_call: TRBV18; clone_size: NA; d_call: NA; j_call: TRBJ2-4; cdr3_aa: CASSPSLGGEYF; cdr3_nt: TGTGCCAGCTCACCGTCCCTTGGAGGGGAGTACTTC
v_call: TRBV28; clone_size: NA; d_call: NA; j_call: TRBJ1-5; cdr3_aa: CASSFLQNNQPQHF; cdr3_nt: TGTGCCAGCAGTTTTTTACAGAACAATCAGCCCCAGCATTTT
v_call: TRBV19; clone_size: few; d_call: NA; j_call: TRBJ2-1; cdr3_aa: CASSIVSGGNEQFF; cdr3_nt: TGTGCCAGTAGTATAGTGTCTGGAGGTAATGAGCAGTTCTTC
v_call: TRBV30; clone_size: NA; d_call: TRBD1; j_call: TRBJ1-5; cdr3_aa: CAWSAGTGPNQPQHF; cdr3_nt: TGTGCCTGGAGTGCTGGGACAGGGCCCAATCAGCCCCAGCATTTT
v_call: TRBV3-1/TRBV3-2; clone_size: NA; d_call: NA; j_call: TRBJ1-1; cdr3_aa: CASSWRGGWITEAFF; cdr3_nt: TGTGCCAGCAGCTGGAGAGGAGGGTGGATCACTGAAGCTTTCTTT
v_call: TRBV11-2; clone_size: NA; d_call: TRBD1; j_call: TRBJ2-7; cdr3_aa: CASSLSTGGSYEQYF; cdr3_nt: TGTGCCAGCAGCTTAAGTACAGGGGGCTCCTACGAGCAGTACTTC
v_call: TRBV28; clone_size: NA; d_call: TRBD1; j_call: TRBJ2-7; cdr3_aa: CASRKTGGSYEQYF; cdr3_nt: TGTGCCAGCAGAAAGACAGGGGGAAGCTACGAGCAGTACTTC
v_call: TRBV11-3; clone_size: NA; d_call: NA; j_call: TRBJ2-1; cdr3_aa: CASSPRRQMYNEQFF; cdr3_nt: TGTGCCAGCAGCCCGAGGAGACAGATGTACAATGAGCAGTTCTTC
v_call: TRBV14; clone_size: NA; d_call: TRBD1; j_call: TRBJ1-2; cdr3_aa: CASSSRQGAFGYTF; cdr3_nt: TGTGCCAGCAGCAGCAGACAGGGGGCGTTCGGCTACACCTTC
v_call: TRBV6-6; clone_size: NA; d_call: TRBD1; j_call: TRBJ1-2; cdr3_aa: CASRKRGTGAWSYTF; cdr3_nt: TGTGCCAGCAGGAAACGAGGGACAGGGGCTTGGAGCTACACCTTC
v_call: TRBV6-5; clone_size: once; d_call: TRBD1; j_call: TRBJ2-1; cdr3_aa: CASRRDRGRNEQFF; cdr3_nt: TGTGCCAGCAGAAGGGACAGGGGTCGCAATGAGCAGTTCTTC
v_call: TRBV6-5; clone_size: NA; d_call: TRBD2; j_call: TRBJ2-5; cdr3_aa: CASKTAGGETQYF; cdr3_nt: TGTGCCAGCAAAACCGCGGGAGGGGAGACCCAGTACTTC
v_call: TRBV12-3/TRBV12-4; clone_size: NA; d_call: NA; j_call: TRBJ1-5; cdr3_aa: CASSPRGQPQHF; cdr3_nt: TGTGCCAGCAGTCCCAGGGGTCAGCCCCAGCATTTT
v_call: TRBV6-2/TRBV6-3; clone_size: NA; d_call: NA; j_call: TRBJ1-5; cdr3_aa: CASSLGGSNQPQHF; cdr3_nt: TGTGCCAGCAGTCTGGGGGGTAGCAATCAGCCCCAGCATTTT
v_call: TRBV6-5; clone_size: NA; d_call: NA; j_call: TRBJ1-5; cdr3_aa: CASRSSGTNQPQHF; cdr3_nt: TGTGCCAGCAGATCCTCAGGGACTAATCAGCCCCAGCATTTT
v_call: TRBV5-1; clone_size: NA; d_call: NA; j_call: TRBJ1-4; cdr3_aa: CASSLARANEKLFF; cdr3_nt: TGCGCCAGCAGCTTGGCGCGCGCTAATGAAAAACTGTTTTTT
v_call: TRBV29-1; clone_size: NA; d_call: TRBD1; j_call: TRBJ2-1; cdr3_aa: CSVGDRGLNEQFF; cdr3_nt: TGCAGCGTGGGGGACAGGGGGCTCAATGAGCAGTTCTTC
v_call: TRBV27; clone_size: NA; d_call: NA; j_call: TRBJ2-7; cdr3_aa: CASQQWGDSYEQYF; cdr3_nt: TGTGCCAGTCAACAGTGGGGGGATTCCTACGAGCAGTACTTC
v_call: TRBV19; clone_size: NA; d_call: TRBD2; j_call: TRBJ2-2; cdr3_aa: CASSMAGGIGFGELFF; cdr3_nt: TGTGCCAGTAGTATGGCGGGAGGAATAGGATTCGGGGAGCTGTTTTTT
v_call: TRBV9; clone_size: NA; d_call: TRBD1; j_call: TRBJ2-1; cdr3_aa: CASSPRTGASYNEQFF; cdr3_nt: TGTGCCAGCAGCCCAAGGACAGGGGCGTCCTACAATGAGCAGTTCTTC
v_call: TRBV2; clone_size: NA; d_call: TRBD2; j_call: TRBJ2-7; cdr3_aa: CASNLAGFNYEQYF; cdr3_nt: TGTGCCAGCAACCTAGCGGGATTCAACTACGAGCAGTACTTC
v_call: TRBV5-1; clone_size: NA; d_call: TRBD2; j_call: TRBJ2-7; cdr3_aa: CASSLTSGGAYEQYF; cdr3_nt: TGCGCCAGCAGCTTGACCAGCGGGGGGGCCTACGAGCAGTACTTC
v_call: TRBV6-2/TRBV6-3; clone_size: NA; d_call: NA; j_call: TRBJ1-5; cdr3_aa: CASSYSRERSQPQHF; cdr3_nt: TGTGCCAGCAGTTACAGTAGGGAGAGGAGTCAGCCCCAGCATTTT
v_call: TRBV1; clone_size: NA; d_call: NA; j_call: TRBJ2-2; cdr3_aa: CTSLTGAGGPITGELFF; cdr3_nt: TGCACCTCCCTAACGGGAGCGGGGGGGCCGATCACCGGGGAGCTGTTTTTT
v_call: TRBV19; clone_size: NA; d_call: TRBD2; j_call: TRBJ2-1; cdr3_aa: CASSIKSGGHNEQFF; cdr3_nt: TGTGCCAGTAGTATAAAAAGCGGGGGCCACAATGAGCAGTTCTTC
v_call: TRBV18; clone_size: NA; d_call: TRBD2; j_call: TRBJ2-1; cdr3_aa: CASSLTSGITYNEQFF; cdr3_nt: TGTGCCAGCTCACTAACTAGCGGGATAACCTACAATGAGCAGTTCTTC